What follows is one T cell receptor beta chain and its context. This clonotype was seen many times. The antigen this receptor binds is unknown. Within one base of it there is no much larger clone, and no base qualities were kept. This specimen comes from a study of CD8 T cells in ankylosing spondylitis (dated by TCRdb to 2016 to 2017). At the level of the whole study: The study set out to find disease-linked TCR variants by profiling T cell receptor beta repertoires in ankylosing spondylitis patients and healthy donors. Peripheral blood was sampled, and synovial fluid was also collected from ankylosing spondylitis patients. The whole study cohort included roughly 110 healthy donors and over 20 ankylosing spondylitis patients.

Sequencing took place on an Illumina HiSeq 2500. TCR beta libraries were prepared by quantitative 5'-RACE with molecular barcodes. The authors processed their data as follows. A new computational method, built on a probabilistic model of VDJ rearrangement, was used to identify disease-linked TCR variants. The raw public reads went through TCRdb reprocessing: fastp at Q25, MiXCR clone calling, in-frame beta chains kept. Identical CDR3 protein sequences are pooled into one entry, listed with their most common genes and DNA. The V and J calls, along with clone size, are taken from TCRdb and not from the paper's own processing. This sample comprises around 27,000 distinct CDR3 sequences, 2% to 3% of them detected only once. Roughly 7.7% of the sample lies in the top ten. V and J are trimmed by 6 bases and 7 bases, and the gene matches miss 8 bases of the junction. The CDR3 runs 15 amino acids, cysteine and phenylalanine included. Just the 45-base CDR3 DNA is kept, in frame starting at base 1. CDR1 and CDR2 are read off the germline V gene as SGDLS and YYNGEE.

Overall results and qualifications from the work: A TCR beta motif of several highly homologous amino acid variants appeared characteristic of blood from ankylosing spondylitis patients. Some TCR beta motif variants had previously been reported in synovial fluid and blood of reactive arthritis patients, which suggested common disease-initiation mechanisms. The disease-linked clones had a CD8+ phenotype and were found at relatively low frequencies in peripheral blood. According to the report, matched synovial fluid samples from ankylosing spondylitis patients were significantly enriched for the disease-linked clones.

The chain was built from TRBV9 and TRBJ2-1, and 12 junctional nucleotides match TRBD2. The receptor's source is a female donor with ankylosing spondylitis or in good health (not recorded which). Sequencing was performed on blood, either unsorted or a sorted T cell fraction (not recorded which). The CDR3 protein sequence reads: CASTPSGGAINEQFF. In nucleotides, the sequence is TGTGCCAGCACCCCTAGCGGGGGGGCCATAAATGAGCAGTTCTTC.